The present T cell receptor (beta chain) was sequenced within a study of response to subunit inactivated influenza vaccine. Findings and caveats of the study: The authors suggested that every seasonal influenza vaccination recruits few new T cells.

TCRdb processed the RT-PCR reads anew with MiXCR; each CDR3 protein has one entry. The sample lists about 780,000 distinct CDR3 sequences, under 20% occurring once. As for this clonotype: Its specificity is unknown.

This receptor was taken from a man aged 45-60 years who received an inactivated influenza vaccine. Sequenced here: PBMCs from blood, sampled around 5 days after vaccination.

The CDR3 nucleotides are TGTGCCACCAGTGACCCAGGGACAGGGGGCGCGGCAGATACGCAGTATTTT. It encodes CATSDPGTGGAADTQYF. V is TRBV24-1 and J is TRBJ2-3; 12 nucleotides line up with TRBD1. V shed 4 bases, J shed 4 bases, and the junction held 8 bases outside the gene matches. Germline V gene sequence: CDR1 KGHDR, CDR2 SFDVKD. This CDR3 has 17 residues.